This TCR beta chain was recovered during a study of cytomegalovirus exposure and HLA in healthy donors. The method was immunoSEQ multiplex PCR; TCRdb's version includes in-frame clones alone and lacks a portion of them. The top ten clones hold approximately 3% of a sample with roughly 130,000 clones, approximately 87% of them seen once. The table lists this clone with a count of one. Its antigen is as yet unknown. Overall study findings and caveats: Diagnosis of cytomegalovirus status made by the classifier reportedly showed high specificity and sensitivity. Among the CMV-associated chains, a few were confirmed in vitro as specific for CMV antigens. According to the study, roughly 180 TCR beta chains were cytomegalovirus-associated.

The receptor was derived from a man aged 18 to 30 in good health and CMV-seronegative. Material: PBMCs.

The CDR3 loop reads CASSLTFFEPKNIQYF. In DNA form, the CDR3 reads TGTGCCAGCAGCTTAACTTTCTTTGAACCCAAAAACATTCAGTACTTC. V usage is TRBV7-8 and J usage is TRBJ2-4; no clear D gene. The V end lost 2 bases, the J end lost 2 bases, and 13 bases lay between the germline ends. Per the germline V gene, CDR1 is SGHVS and CDR2 is FQNEAQ. This CDR3 has 16 amino acids.